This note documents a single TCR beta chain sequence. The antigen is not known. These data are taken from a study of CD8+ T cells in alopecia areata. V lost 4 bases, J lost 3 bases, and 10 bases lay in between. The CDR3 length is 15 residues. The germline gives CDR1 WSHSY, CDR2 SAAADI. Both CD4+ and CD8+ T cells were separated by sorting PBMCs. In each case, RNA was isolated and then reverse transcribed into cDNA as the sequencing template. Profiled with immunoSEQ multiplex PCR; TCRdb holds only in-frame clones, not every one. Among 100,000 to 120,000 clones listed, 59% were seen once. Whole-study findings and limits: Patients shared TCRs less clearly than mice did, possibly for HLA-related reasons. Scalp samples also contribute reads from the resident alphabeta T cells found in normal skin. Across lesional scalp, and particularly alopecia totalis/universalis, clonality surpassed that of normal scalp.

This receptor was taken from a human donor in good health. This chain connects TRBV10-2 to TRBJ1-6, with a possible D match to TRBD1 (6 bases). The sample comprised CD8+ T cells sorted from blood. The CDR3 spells CASSGQGSYNSPLHF. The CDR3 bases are TGCGCCAGCAGTGGGCAGGGGAGCTATAATTCACCCCTCCACTTT.